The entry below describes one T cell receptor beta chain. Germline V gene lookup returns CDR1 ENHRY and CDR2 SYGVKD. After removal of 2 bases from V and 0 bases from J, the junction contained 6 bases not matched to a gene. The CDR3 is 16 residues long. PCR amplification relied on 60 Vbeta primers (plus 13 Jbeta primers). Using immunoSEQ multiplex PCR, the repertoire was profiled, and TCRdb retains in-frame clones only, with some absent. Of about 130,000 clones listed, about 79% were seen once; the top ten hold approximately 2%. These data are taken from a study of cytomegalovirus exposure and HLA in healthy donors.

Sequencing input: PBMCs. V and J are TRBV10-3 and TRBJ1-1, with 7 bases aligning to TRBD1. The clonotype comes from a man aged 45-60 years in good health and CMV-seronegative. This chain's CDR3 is CAISEKGATMNTEAFF. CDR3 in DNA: TGTGCCATCAGTGAGAAGGGGGCCACCATGAACACTGAAGCTTTCTTT.